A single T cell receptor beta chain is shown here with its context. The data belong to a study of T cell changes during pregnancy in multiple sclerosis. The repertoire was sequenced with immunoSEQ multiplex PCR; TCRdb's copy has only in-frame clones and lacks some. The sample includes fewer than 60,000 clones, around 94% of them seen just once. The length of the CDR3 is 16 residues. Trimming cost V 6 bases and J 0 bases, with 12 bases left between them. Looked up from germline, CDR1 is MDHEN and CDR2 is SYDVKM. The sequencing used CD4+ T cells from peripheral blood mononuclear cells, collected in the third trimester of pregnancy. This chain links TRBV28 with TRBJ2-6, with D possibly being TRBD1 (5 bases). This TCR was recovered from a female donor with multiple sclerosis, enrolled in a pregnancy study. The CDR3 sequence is CASRTLRGSGANVLTF. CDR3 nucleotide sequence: TGTGCCAGCAGAACCCTAAGGGGCTCTGGGGCCAACGTCCTGACTTTC.